The rows below give T cell receptor beta chains drawn from one sample of a study of T-cell memory formation after mild COVID-19. MiXCR, applied by TCRdb to the 5' RACE reads, yields one record per CDR3 protein. The top ten hold 7.5% to 10% of the sample, which has around 400,000 distinct CDR3 sequences, 24% seen once. The sequencing sample was made of PBMCs or a T cell subset sorted from them (not recorded which). These receptors originate from an adult woman who had mild COVID-19 (a few samples of this study predate the infection). Cell type and time point are not known. The CDR3 runs from the conserved cysteine through the conserved F or W.

TRBJ2-3 | 12 | TRBV20-1 | CSAGGEADTQYF
TRBJ2-7 | 13 | TRBV27 | CASSWTGGSEQYF
TRBJ1-2 | 15 | TRBV6-5 | CASSYSPTGEDGYTF
TRBJ2-2 | 17 | TRBV5-5 | CASRPGLAGVFTGELFF
TRBJ2-1 | 16 | TRBV20-1 | CSARGGIETPHNEQFF
TRBJ1-1 | 13 | TRBV11-3 | CASSWIKNTEAFF
TRBJ2-7 | 15 | TRBV7-9 | CASSFTGAVAYEQYF
TRBJ1-1 | 16 | TRBV19 | CASSILFRGINTEAFF
TRBJ2-7 | 12 | TRBV20-1 | CSASGAAYEQYF
TRBJ2-3 | 15 | TRBV20-1 | CSARDSLGAPDTQYF
TRBJ1-6 | 14 | TRBV18 | CASSPRTYNSPLHF
TRBJ2-7 | 10 | TRBV10-3 | CAISQYEQYF
TRBJ2-7 | 14 | TRBV6-1 | CASGEGQGSYEQYF
TRBJ2-7 | 17 | TRBV4-2 | CASSQEGGNSHGVPQYF
TRBJ1-5 | 15 | TRBV12-3/TRBV12-4 | CASSRSGRGNQPQHF
TRBJ2-2 | 15 | TRBV6-2/TRBV6-3 | CASSYGEGARGELFF
TRBJ1-1 | 12 | TRBV7-9 | CASSFENTEAFF
TRBJ2-3 | 17 | TRBV12-3/TRBV12-4 | CASSFLLAGPSTDTQYF
TRBJ1-1 | 13 | TRBV5-1 | CASSLDVNTEAFF
TRBJ2-5 | 17 | TRBV7-8 | CASSRTGTGVFRETQYF
TRBJ1-5 | 14 | TRBV29-1 | CSVLTGTSNQPQHF
TRBJ2-2 | 15 | TRBV5-1 | CASSLLTVHTGELFF
TRBJ2-7 | 16 | TRBV6-2/TRBV6-3 | CASSNRDSRRSYEQYF
TRBJ2-3 | 13 | TRBV9 | CASSVVVGDTQYF